The sequence of this TCR beta chain was determined in a study of Tregs in tolerant kidney transplant recipients. CDR1 and CDR2 (germline): SGHRS, YFSETQ. V lost 5 bases and J 0 bases, leaving 8 bases between the germline ends. The CDR3 has 13 amino acids. Some clones are missing from TCRdb's copy, which holds only in-frame ones; the method was immunoSEQ multiplex PCR. The sample holds some 65,000 clones, around 84% seen once. In the case of this clone: What it binds is unknown.

Whole-study findings and limits: Findings come from small patient numbers and require larger validation. Expanding Tregs on activated donor B cells appeared to best identify donor-specific TCRbeta clones.

Sequenced sample: CD4+ T cells from blood. This rearrangement joins TRBV5-1 to TRBJ1-2, with a tentative D call TRBD1 (5 bases). The receptor's source is a human donor in good health. The CDR3 DNA reads as TGCGCCAGCAGTTTCAGGGCTAACTATGGCTACACCTTC. Protein sequence: CASSFRANYGYTF.